This T cell receptor beta chain was captured in a study of response to subunit inactivated influenza vaccine. General study points: The authors suggested that few new T cells are recruited per seasonal influenza vaccination.

As to this clonotype: As yet, its antigen is unknown.

In TCRdb, the RT-PCR reads were re-called with MiXCR into one record per CDR3 protein. Found here are approximately 680,000 distinct CDR3 sequences, approximately 15% of them singletons; the top ten hold under 14%. The specimen was PBMCs from blood, collected 11 to 12 days after vaccination. The sequence was collected from a middle-aged man who received an inactivated influenza vaccine.

In DNA form, the CDR3 reads TGTGCCAGCAGTTCGTCCCCATTGGGGACCCAGTACTTC. Protein product: CASSSSPLGTQYF. This chain joins TRBV27 and TRBJ2-5, with unresolved D. This CDR3 comprises 13 residues. V lost 4 bases and J lost 7, with 13 bases in between. From germline, CDR1 is MNHEY and CDR2 SMNVEV (reference sequence).